The source of this T cell receptor beta chain is a study of vaccination and CD4 T cells after COVID-19. Study at large: Post-vaccination samples were procured at a median of 72 days following dose two (range 14 to 241).

The treatment here: approximately 9-day PBMC culture with coronavirus spike peptide pools or control peptides (ViraFEST assay). Of note for this clonotype: Its antigen is as yet unknown.

Germline V gene lookup returns CDR1 GTSNPN and CDR2 SVGIG (reference sequence). The CDR3 has 11 amino acids. With 0 bases removed from V and 7 bases from J, the gap between germline ends came to 4 bases. Sequencing of cultured CD4+ T cell DNA used the Oncomine TCR Beta short-read assay. TCRdb reprocessed the PCR reads with MiXCR, giving one entry per CDR3 protein. The data show about 10,000 distinct CDR3 sequences, more than 25% seen once. Here the sequenced sample was CD4+ T cells from blood, cultured in vitro, taken after SARS-CoV-2 vaccination. The receptor comes from a human donor who had recovered from COVID-19. V and J are TRBV30 and TRBJ2-1; no clear D gene. DNA of the CDR3: TGTGCCTGGAGTGTACTTAATGAGCAGTTCTTC. Translating it yields CAWSVLNEQFF.